This T cell receptor beta chain was obtained from a study of cytomegalovirus exposure and HLA in healthy donors. Regarding the study as a whole: TCR beta V segments were, for the most part, productive about 87% or about 30% of the time in an earlier analysis. It was only CMV serostatus that was available as immune exposure information. In a later analysis, 17,000 or so TCR beta sequences were associated with HLA alleles at 0.05 false discovery rate.

Researchers ran the PCR with 60 Vbeta and 13 Jbeta primers. Produced via immunoSEQ multiplex PCR; TCRdb's table is partial and in-frame only. The sample holds approximately 220,000 clones; more than 65% are singletons and the top ten take roughly 0.62%. Of note for this clone: Its antigen is as yet unknown.

Per the germline V gene, CDR1 is SNHLY and CDR2 is FYNNEI. V was pared by 1 base and J by 3 bases, with 5 bases of the junction left unmatched. CDR3 length: 17 amino acids. The chain links TRBV2 to TRBJ2-7, with TRBD2 matching over 14 bases. Sequenced: PBMCs. This TCR derives from a young man in good health and CMV-seronegative. DNA for the CDR3: TGTGCCAGCAGTGAAGAGGCCGGGACTAGCGGGAGCTACGAGCAGTACTTC. It specifies CASSEEAGTSGSYEQYF.